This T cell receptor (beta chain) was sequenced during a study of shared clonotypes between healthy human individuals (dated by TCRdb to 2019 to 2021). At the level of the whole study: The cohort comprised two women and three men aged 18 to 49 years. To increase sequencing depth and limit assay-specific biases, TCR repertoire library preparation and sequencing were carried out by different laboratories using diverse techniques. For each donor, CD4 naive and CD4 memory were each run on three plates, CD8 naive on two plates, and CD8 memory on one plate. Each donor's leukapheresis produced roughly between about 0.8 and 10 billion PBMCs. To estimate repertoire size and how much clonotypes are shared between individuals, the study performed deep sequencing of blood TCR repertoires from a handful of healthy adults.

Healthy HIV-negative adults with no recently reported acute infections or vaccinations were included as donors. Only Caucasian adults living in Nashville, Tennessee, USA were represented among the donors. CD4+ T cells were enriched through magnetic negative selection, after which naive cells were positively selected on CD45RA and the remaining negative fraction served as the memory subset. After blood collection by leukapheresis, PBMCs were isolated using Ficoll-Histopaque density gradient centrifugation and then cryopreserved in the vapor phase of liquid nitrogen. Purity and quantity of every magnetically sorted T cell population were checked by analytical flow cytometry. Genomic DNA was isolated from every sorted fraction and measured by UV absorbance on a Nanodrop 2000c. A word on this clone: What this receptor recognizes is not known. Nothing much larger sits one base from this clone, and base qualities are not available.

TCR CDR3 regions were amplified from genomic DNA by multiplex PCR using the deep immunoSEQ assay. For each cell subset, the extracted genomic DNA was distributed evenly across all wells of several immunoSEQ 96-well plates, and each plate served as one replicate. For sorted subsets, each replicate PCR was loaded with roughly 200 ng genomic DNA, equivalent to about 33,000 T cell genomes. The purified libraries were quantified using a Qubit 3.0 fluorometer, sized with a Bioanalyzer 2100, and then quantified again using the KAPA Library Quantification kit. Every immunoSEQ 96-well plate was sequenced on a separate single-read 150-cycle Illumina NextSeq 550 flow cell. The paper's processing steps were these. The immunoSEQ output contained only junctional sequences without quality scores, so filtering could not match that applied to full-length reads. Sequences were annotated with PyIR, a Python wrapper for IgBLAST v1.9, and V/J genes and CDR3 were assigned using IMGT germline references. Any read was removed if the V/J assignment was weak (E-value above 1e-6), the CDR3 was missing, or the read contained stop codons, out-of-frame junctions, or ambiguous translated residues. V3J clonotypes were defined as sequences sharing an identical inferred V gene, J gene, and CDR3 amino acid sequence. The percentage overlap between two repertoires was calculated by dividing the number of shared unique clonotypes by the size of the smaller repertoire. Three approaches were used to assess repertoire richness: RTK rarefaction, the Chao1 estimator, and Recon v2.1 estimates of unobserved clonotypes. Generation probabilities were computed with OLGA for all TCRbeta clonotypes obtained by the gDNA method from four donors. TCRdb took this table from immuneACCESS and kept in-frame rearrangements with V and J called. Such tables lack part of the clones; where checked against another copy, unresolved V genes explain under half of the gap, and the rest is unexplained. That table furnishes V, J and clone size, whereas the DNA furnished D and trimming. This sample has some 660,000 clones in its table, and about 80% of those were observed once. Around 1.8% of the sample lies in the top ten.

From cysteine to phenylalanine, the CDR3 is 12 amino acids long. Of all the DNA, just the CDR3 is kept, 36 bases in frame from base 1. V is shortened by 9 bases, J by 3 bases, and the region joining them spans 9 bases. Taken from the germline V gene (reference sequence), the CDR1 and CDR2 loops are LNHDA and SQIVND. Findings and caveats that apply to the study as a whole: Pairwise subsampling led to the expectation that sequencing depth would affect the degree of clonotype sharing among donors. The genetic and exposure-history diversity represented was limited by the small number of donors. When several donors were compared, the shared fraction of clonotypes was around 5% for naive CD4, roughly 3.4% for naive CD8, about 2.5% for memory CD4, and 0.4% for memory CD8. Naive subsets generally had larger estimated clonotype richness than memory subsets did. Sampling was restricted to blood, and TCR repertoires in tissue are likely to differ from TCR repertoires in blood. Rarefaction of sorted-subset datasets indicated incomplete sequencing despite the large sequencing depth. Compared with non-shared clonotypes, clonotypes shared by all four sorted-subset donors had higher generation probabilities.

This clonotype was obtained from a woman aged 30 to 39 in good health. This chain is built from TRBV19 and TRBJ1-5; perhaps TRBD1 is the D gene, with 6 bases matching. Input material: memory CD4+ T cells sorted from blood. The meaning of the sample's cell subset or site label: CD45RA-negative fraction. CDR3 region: CASRGPNQPQHF. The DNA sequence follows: TGTGCCAGCAGGGGCCCCAATCAGCCCCAGCATTTT.